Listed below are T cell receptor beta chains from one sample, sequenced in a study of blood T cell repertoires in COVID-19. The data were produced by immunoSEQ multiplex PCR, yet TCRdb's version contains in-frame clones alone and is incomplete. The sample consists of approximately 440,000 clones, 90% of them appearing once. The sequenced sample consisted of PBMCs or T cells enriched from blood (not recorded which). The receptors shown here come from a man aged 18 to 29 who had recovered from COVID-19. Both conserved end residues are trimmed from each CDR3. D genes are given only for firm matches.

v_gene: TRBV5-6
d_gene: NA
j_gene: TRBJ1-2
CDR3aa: ASSLTGTDGYT

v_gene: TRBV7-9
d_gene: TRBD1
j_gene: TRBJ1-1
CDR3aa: ASSQPGQGARGTEAF

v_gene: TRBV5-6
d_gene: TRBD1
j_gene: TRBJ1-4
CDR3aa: ASSSYRPGQGEKLF

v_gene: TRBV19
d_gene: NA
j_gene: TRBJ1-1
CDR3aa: ASSIPGGAF

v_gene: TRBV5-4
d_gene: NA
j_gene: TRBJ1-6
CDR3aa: ASSLATAHNSPLH

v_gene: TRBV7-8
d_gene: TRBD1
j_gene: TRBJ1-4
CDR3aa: ASSTRDRAFEKLF

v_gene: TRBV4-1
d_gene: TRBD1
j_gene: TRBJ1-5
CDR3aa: ASSQDSGQGYQPQH

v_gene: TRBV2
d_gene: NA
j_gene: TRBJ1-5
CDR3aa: ASSELGEGQPQH

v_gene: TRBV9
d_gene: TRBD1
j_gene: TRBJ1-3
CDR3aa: ASSAQGASGNTIY

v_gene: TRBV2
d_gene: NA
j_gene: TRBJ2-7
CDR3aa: ASSGESEQY

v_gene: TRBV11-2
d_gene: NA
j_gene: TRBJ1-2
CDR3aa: ASSPGGNYGYT

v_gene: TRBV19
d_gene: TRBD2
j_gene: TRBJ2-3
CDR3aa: ASSTSGSTDTQY

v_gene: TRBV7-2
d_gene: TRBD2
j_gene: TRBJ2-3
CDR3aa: ASSPRDYSTDTQY

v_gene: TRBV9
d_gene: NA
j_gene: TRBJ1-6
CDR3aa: ASSVEPLGGSPLH

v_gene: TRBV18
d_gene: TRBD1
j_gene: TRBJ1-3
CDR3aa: ASSPGQGEGNTIY

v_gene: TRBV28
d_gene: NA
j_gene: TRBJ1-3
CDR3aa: ASNLQRAVGNTIY

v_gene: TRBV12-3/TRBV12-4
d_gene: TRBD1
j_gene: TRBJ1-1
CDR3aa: ASSYETGGRAF

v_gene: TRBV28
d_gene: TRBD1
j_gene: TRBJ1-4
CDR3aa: ASSEPGTGLGKLF

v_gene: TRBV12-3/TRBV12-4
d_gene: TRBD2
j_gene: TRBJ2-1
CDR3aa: ASRLAGGDEQF

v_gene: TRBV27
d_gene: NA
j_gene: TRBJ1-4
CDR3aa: ASRFIATNEKLF

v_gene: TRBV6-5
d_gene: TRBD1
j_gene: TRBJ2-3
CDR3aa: ASRRWTGGADTQY

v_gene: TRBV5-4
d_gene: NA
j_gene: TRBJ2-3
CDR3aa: ASSLEITSTDTQY

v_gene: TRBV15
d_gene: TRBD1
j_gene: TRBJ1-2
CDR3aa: ATSRDRLDYGYT

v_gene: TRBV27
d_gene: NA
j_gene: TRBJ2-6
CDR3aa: ASSLWGPSAGQTGSGANVLT

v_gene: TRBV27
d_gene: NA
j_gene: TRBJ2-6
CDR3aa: ASSRTGANVLT

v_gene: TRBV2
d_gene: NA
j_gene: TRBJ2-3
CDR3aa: ASLTRGSTDTQY

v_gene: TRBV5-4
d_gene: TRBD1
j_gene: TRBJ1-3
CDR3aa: ASSLAGQGLSGNTIY

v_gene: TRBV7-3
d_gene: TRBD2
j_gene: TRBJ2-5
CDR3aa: ASSTIAGPQETQY

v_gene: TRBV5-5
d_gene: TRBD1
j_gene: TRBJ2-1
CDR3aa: ASSLQASAGGNNEQF

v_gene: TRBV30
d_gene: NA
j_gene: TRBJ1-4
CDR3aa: AWNPARVSATNEKLF

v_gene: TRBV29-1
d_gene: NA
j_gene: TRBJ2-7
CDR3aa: SVEGGLAYRTYEQY

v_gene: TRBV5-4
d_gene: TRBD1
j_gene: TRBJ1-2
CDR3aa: ASSFLDRLLGYT

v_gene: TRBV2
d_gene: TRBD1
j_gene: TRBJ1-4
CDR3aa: ASRGTENEKLF

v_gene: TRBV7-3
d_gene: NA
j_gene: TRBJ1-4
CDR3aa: ASTPGGGWATNEKLF

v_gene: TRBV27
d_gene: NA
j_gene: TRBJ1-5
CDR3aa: ATQDRRGNQPQH

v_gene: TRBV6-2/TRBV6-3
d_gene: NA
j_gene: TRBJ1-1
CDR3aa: ASSLRQNTEAF

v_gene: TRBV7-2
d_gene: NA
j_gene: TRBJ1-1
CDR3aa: AWPSGTHRSTEAF

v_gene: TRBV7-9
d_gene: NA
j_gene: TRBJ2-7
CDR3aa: ASSLVGRNYEQY

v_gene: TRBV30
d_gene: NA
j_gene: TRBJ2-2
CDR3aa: AWYPRGSPGELF

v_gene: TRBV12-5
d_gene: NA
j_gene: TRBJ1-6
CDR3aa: ASGLGQGGNSPLH

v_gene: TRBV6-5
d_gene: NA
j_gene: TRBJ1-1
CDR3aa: ASSYRGWDTEAF

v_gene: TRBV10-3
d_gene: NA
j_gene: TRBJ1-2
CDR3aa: ASQGGPPNYGYT

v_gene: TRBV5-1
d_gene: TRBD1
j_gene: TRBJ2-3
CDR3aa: ASSWGTGEDTQY

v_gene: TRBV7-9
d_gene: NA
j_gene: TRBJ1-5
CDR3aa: ASSPGNQPQH

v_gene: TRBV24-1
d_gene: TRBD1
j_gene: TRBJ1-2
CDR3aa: ATSDLRTGNGYT

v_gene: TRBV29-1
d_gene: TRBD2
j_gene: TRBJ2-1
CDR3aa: SVVKLAGVDNEQF

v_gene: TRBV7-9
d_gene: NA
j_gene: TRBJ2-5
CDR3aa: ASSTGTSGFLETQY

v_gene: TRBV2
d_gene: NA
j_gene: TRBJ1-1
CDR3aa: ASSGDGGYTEAF

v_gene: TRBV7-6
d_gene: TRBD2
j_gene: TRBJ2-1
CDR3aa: ASSLGSGGPEDYNEQF

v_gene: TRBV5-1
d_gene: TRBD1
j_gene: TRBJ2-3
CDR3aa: ASSFLGTGIADTQY

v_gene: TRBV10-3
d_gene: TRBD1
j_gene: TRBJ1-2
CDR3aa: AISDGSNRGFRNYGYT

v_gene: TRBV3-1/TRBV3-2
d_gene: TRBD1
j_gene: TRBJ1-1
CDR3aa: ASSPWDRIDTEAF

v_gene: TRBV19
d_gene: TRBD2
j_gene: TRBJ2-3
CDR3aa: ASSRPSGGTDTQY

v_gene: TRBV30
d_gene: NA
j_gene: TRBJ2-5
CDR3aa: AWSQGQETQY

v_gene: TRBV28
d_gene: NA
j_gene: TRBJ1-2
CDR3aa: ASSFSGGYT

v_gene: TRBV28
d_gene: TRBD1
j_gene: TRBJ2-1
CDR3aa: ASIASRGLVMSGNEQF